The clone carrying this T cell receptor beta chain was detected once. The sample comes from a study of blood T cell repertoires in COVID-19. Method: immunoSEQ multiplex PCR; TCRdb's copy keeps in-frame clones and lacks some. This sample has about 350,000 clones, with about nine tenths found just once. The receptor was isolated from a woman in her sixties with COVID-19, enrolled during active disease. Material for sequencing was peripheral blood.

The CDR3 loop reads CASSLLPGGELFF. CDR3 bases: TGCGCCAGCAGCCTTCTCCCAGGCGGGGAGCTGTTTTTT. This sequence joins TRBV10-1 and TRBJ2-2, with no clear D. The ends were cut back, 6 bases at V and 7 bases at J, with 12 bases in the middle. CDR1 WNHNN and CDR2 SYGVQD come from the germline V gene (reference sequence). The CDR3 runs to 13 residues.